Listed below are T cell receptor beta chains from one sample, sequenced in a study of memory CD4+ T cells and cytomegalovirus serostatus. Clones were sequenced by immunoSEQ multiplex PCR, and TCRdb holds only the in-frame ones, with some missing. Of approximately 41,000 clones in the sample, roughly four fifths were seen once. Sequenced: memory CD4+ T cells from blood. The receptor set was obtained from an adult in good health and CMV-seronegative. Each CDR3 is given with its conserved first and last residue. Each record gives: J gene, V gene, clone size, CDR3 length, D gene, CDR3 protein, CDR3 DNA. The D gene is left open where the match is weak. Only some rows state a clone size, as once, few, many or a class for expanded clones.

TRBJ2-2	TRBV7-9	NA	16	NA	CASSPRAQGGTGELFF	TGTGCCAGCAGCCCCCGGGCCCAGGGTGGGACCGGGGAGCTGTTTTTT
TRBJ2-2	TRBV11-3	NA	17	NA	CASSSGGPNGGTGELFF	TGTGCCAGCAGCTCGGGGGGCCCGAACGGAGGCACCGGGGAGCTGTTTTTT
TRBJ2-5	TRBV4-2	NA	15	TRBD2	CASSINSGPQETQYF	TGTGCCAGCAGCATAAATAGCGGGCCACAAGAGACCCAGTACTTC
TRBJ2-1	TRBV7-9	NA	16	TRBD2	CASSLTSGRSYNEQFF	TGTGCCAGCAGCTTGACTAGCGGGAGGTCATACAATGAGCAGTTCTTC
TRBJ1-1	TRBV7-2	NA	17	NA	CASSSPTGFTHYTEAFF	TGTGCCAGCAGCTCACCCACAGGGTTCACCCATTACACTGAAGCTTTCTTT
TRBJ1-4	TRBV5-4	NA	15	NA	CASSSQQGSREKLFF	TGTGCCAGCAGCAGCCAACAGGGAAGTCGTGAAAAACTGTTTTTT
TRBJ1-1	TRBV2	few	13	TRBD1	CAIQGAPNTEAFF	TGTGCCATACAGGGGGCCCCGAACACTGAAGCTTTCTTT
TRBJ1-4	TRBV7-2	NA	13	NA	CASSLTRDEKLFF	TGTGCCAGCAGCTTAACCAGGGATGAAAAACTGTTTTTT
TRBJ1-1	TRBV10-3	NA	13	NA	CAISELGRTEAFF	TGTGCCATCAGTGAGCTTGGACGCACTGAAGCTTTCTTT
TRBJ1-5	TRBV28	NA	16	NA	CASRRPGRGGNQPQHF	TGTGCCAGCAGGCGCCCTGGACGGGGCGGCAATCAGCCCCAGCATTTT
TRBJ2-1	TRBV21-1	NA	17	NA	CASSKESAPLSWNEQFF	TGTGCCAGCAGCAAGGAGTCCGCCCCCCTCTCCTGGAATGAGCAGTTCTTC
TRBJ1-1	TRBV28	medium-sized	14	NA	CASSLGQRNTEAFF	TGTGCCAGCAGCCTCGGACAGAGGAACACTGAAGCTTTCTTT
TRBJ1-5	TRBV9	NA	14	NA	CASSVSGTGQPQHF	TGTGCCAGCAGCGTATCAGGGACGGGTCAGCCCCAGCATTTT
TRBJ1-2	TRBV21-1	NA	18	NA	CASSKYPQQIRRPPGYTF	TGTGCCAGCAGCAAATATCCCCAGCAAATACGCCGACCCCCTGGCTACACCTTC
TRBJ2-5	TRBV6-1	NA	13	NA	CASSRGQQETQYF	TGTGCCAGCAGCCGAGGACAGCAAGAGACCCAGTACTTC
TRBJ2-7	TRBV7-2	few	14	TRBD2	CASKSSGSSYEQYF	TGTGCCAGCAAATCTAGCGGGAGCTCCTACGAGCAGTACTTC
TRBJ1-3	TRBV28	NA	12	NA	CASGGFGNTIYF	TGTGCCAGCGGGGGGTTTGGAAACACCATATATTTT
TRBJ2-1	TRBV28	NA	15	TRBD2	CAVAGGPSSYNEQFF	TGTGCTGTAGCGGGAGGGCCCAGCTCCTACAATGAGCAGTTCTTC
TRBJ2-3	TRBV2	once	14	TRBD1	CASNTRGQGFTQYF	TGTGCCAGCAACACCCGAGGACAGGGCTTCACGCAGTATTTT
TRBJ2-7	TRBV5-4	NA	14	NA	CASSLGGGVGEQYF	TGTGCCAGCAGCTTGGGTGGAGGGGTCGGCGAGCAGTACTTC
TRBJ2-5	TRBV29-1	few	19	TRBD1	CRDPSAGTGEMVGQETQYF	TGCAGGGATCCCTCCGCCGGGACAGGGGAGATGGTCGGTCAAGAGACCCAGTACTTC
TRBJ2-5	TRBV5-6	once	15	TRBD1	CASSFVSGQGRTQYF	TGTGCCAGCAGTTTTGTCTCGGGACAGGGGAGGACGCAGTACTTC
TRBJ1-1	TRBV5-1	NA	12	TRBD1	CASSSGQAGAFF	TGCGCCAGCAGCTCAGGACAGGCCGGGGCTTTCTTT
TRBJ2-7	TRBV28	NA	13	NA	CASTPGDSYEQYF	TGTGCCAGCACCCCCGGGGACTCCTACGAGCAGTACTTC
TRBJ2-5	TRBV15	NA	17	NA	CATSRDSGRGYQETQYF	TGTGCCACCAGCAGAGATTCGGGTAGGGGATACCAAGAGACCCAGTACTTC
TRBJ2-5	TRBV30	NA	12	NA	CAWGPRSETQYF	TGTGCCTGGGGTCCCAGGTCAGAGACCCAGTACTTC
TRBJ1-6	TRBV27	NA	12	NA	CASSFLNSPLHF	TGTGCCAGCAGTTTTCTAAACTCACCCCTCCACTTT
TRBJ2-1	TRBV28	NA	14	NA	CASQAGTAYNEQFF	TGTGCCAGCCAAGCTGGGACCGCCTACAATGAGCAGTTCTTC
TRBJ2-5	TRBV2	once	13	NA	CASMVGWQETQYF	TGTGCCAGCATGGTGGGTTGGCAAGAGACCCAGTACTTC
TRBJ2-7	TRBV5-5	NA	15	NA	CASRTGLGSSYEQYF	TGTGCCAGCAGGACGGGGTTAGGGAGCTCCTACGAGCAGTACTTC
TRBJ1-2	TRBV5-6	once	11	NA	CASSLNNGYTF	TGTGCCAGCAGTCTTAACAATGGCTACACCTTC
TRBJ2-3	TRBV30	NA	13	NA	CAWGGTLTASQYF	TGTGCCTGGGGAGGGACTCTTACCGCCTCGCAGTATTTT
TRBJ2-5	TRBV15	once	19	TRBD2	CATSRARGTSGTYQETQYF	TGTGCCACCAGCAGAGCGAGGGGGACTAGCGGGACGTACCAAGAGACCCAGTACTTC
TRBJ1-5	TRBV10-1	NA	16	NA	CAIYSTTDRFNQPQHF	TGCGCCATCTACTCCACTACCGACAGATTCAATCAGCCCCAGCATTTT
TRBJ2-5	TRBV5-4	NA	16	NA	CASSLGGGGGRETQYF	TGTGCCAGCAGCTTGGGTGGAGGGGGCGGTCGGGAGACCCAGTACTTC
TRBJ2-7	TRBV5-6	few	14	NA	CASSLAISSYEQYF	TGTGCCAGCAGCTTGGCCATAAGCTCCTACGAGCAGTACTTC
TRBJ1-1	TRBV11-2	few	16	TRBD1	CASSLVGGQGNPEAFF	TGTGCCAGCAGCTTAGTTGGAGGACAGGGTAACCCTGAAGCTTTCTTT
TRBJ2-5	TRBV29-1	few	15	NA	CSVGGVQVGKETQYF	TGCAGCGTTGGGGGAGTCCAAGTGGGTAAAGAGACCCAGTACTTC
TRBJ1-4	TRBV5-4	once	14	NA	CASSLGQPGEKLFF	TGTGCCAGCAGCTTGGGGCAGCCGGGAGAAAAACTGTTTTTT
TRBJ2-1	TRBV7-9	NA	16	TRBD2	CASSLGNSGNRDEQFF	TGTGCCAGCAGCTTAGGGAATAGCGGGAATCGTGATGAGCAGTTCTTC
TRBJ2-3	TRBV7-9	few	17	NA	CASSLGSYGQLTDTQYF	TGTGCCAGCAGCTTGGGGTCTTATGGACAGCTCACAGATACGCAGTATTTT
TRBJ2-3	TRBV5-1	NA	15	TRBD2	CASSLPPAGGDTQYF	TGCGCCAGCAGCTTGCCACCAGCGGGAGGAGATACGCAGTATTTT
TRBJ2-1	TRBV11-3	NA	13	NA	CASRLDLNNEQFF	TGTGCCAGCAGATTAGATTTGAACAATGAGCAGTTCTTC
TRBJ2-7	TRBV6-5	NA	14	TRBD2	CASRPRGDTYEQYF	TGTGCCAGCAGACCCCGGGGGGATACCTACGAGCAGTACTTC
TRBJ2-1	TRBV10-1	few	14	TRBD1	CASSDLGTGDEQFF	TGCGCCAGCAGTGACCTCGGGACAGGGGATGAGCAGTTCTTC
TRBJ2-1	TRBV4-3	NA	13	NA	CASGRDTYNEQFF	TGCGCCAGCGGCCGGGACACCTACAATGAGCAGTTCTTC
TRBJ1-1	TRBV5-1	NA	14	NA	CASSLYSGNTEAFF	TGCGCCAGCAGCTTGTACTCAGGGAACACTGAAGCTTTCTTT
TRBJ2-3	TRBV7-2	NA	17	NA	CASSRDRLGSGPDTQYF	TGTGCCAGCAGCCGAGATCGGTTGGGGAGCGGACCAGATACGCAGTATTTT
TRBJ1-1	TRBV30	medium-sized	13	NA	CAWRGTVVWEAFF	TGTGCCTGGAGGGGCACAGTCGTATGGGAAGCTTTCTTT
TRBJ2-1	TRBV5-1	NA	12	NA	CASSFDHNEQFF	TGCGCCAGCAGCTTCGATCACAATGAGCAGTTCTTC
TRBJ1-2	TRBV19	NA	14	NA	CASSIGGDAYGYTF	TGTGCCAGTAGTATAGGGGGGGACGCCTATGGCTACACCTTC
TRBJ1-1	TRBV7-9	NA	15	NA	CASSSRWGRGTEAFF	TGTGCCAGCAGCTCCAGATGGGGTAGGGGGACTGAAGCTTTCTTT
TRBJ2-7	TRBV28	NA	16	TRBD1	CASRPARTGYAHEQYF	TGTGCCAGCAGGCCGGCTCGGACAGGGTACGCTCACGAGCAGTACTTC
TRBJ2-4	TRBV5-1	NA	16	TRBD2	CASSLDPMAGGNIQYF	TGCGCCAGCAGCTTGGATCCGATGGCGGGAGGGAACATTCAGTACTTC